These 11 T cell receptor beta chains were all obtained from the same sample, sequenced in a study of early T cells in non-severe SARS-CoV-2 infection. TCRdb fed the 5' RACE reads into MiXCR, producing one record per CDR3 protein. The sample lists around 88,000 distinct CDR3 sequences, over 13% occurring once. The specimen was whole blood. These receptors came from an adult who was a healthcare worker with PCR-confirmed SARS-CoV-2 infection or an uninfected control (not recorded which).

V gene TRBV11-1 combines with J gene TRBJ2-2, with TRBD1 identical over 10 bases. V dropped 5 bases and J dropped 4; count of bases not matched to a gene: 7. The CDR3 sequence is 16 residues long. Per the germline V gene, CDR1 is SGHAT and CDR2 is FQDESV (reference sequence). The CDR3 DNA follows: TGTGCCAGCAGCCAAATCGGACAGGGGGGCACCGGGGAGCTGTTTTTT. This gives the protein CASSQIGQGGTGELFF.

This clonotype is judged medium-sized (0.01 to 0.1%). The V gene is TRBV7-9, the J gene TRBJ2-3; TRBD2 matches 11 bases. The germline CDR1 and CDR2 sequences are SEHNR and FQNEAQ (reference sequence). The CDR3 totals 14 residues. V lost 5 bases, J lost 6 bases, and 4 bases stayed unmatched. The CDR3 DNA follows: TGTGCCAGCAGCCAACTAGCGGGAGTCGATACGCAGTATTTT. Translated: CASSQLAGVDTQYF.

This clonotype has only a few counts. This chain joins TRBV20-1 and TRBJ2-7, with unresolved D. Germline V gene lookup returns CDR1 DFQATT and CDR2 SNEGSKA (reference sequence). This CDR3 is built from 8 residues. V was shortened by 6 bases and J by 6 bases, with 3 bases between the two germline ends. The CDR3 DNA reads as TGCAGTGCGGGCGAGCAGTACTTC. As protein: CSAGEQYF.

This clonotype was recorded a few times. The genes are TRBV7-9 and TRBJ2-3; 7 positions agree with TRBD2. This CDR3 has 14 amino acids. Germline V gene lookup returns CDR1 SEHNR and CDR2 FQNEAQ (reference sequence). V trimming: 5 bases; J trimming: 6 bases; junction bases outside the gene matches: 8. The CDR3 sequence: CASSPLGGSDTQYF. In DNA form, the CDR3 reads TGTGCCAGCAGCCCTCTCGGCGGGAGTGATACGCAGTATTTT.

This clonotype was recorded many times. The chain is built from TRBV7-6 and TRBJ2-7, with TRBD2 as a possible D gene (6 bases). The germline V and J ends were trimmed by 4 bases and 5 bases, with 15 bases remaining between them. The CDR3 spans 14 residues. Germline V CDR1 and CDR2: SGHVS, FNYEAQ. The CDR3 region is CASSSGGSSDEQYF. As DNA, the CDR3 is TGTGCCAGCAGCTCCGGGGGAAGTTCCGACGAGCAGTACTTC.

The CDR3 here is CASSTGGNQPQHF. In nucleotides, the CDR3 is TGTGCCAGTAGTACCGGGGGAAATCAGCCCCAGCATTTT. The V call is TRBV19, the J call TRBJ1-5; maybe TRBD1 (5 bases). The germline V gene encodes CDR1 LNHDA and CDR2 SQIVND (reference sequence). The CDR3 covers 13 residues. The V and J ends lost 4 bases and 4 bases respectively, with 8 bases between them. Complete variable domain (other parts from reference TRBV19 and TRBJ1-5): DGGITQSPKYLFRKEGQNVTLSCEQNLNHDAMYWYRQDPGQGLRLIYYSQIVNDFQKGDIAEGYSVSREKKESFPLTVTSAQKNPTAFYLCASSTGGNQPQHFGDGTRLSIL.

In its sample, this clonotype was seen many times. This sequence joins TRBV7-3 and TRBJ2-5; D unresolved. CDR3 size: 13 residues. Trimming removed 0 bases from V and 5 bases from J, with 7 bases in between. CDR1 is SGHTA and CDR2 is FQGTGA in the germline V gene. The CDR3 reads CASSLTKEETQYF. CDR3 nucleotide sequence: TGTGCCAGCAGCTTAACGAAGGAGGAGACCCAGTACTTC.

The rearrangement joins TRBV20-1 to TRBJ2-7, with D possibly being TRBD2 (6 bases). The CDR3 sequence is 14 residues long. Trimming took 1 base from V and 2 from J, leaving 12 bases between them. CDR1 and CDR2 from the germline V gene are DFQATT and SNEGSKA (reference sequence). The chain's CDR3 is CSARGGGTTYEQYF. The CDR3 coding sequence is TGCAGTGCTAGAGGTGGCGGGACGACCTACGAGCAGTACTTC.

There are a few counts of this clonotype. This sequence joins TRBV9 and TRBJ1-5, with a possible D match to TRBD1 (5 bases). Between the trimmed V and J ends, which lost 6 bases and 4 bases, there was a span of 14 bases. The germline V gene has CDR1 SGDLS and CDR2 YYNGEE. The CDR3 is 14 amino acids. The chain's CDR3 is CASNGGSKNQPQHF. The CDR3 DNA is TGTGCCAGCAACGGGGGATCCAAGAATCAGCCCCAGCATTTT.

The CDR3 DNA follows: TGCAGCGTTGAAGATCGAGGACAGTCTAACTATGGCTACACCTTC. Encoded protein: CSVEDRGQSNYGYTF. The V call is TRBV29-1, the J call TRBJ1-2; D is perhaps TRBD1 (6 bases). The V end lost 0 bases, the J end lost 0 bases, and 11 bases lay between the germline ends. The germline CDR1 and CDR2 sequences are SQVTM and ANQGSEA. CDR3 size: 15 residues.

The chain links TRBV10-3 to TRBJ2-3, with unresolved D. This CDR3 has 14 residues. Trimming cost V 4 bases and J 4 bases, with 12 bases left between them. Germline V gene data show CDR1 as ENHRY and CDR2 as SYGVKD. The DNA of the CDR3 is TGTGCCATCAGTGCCCACAAGCGCGCAGATACGCAGTATTTT. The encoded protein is CAISAHKRADTQYF.